This T cell receptor beta chain was recorded in a study of shared clonotypes between healthy human individuals. Notes on the study in general: Blood was the only sampled material, and tissue repertoires likely differ. An effect of sequencing depth on clonotype sharing among donors was expected.

CDR1 SGHTA and CDR2 FQGNSA come from the germline V gene. The length of the CDR3 is 15 residues. V lost 5 bases and J lost 0, with 11 bases in between. Terminally differentiated effector memory CD45RA+ cells were left out of the naive CD8 fraction, which was CD45RO-negative and positively selected for CCR7. Notes on this clone: The antigen is not known.

TCRdb keeps only in-frame clones here, not all; method: immunoSEQ multiplex PCR. This table has about 590,000 clones, over 95% appearing once. The source is a woman aged 25 to 39 in good health. Sequencing input: naive CD8+ T cells sorted from blood. This rearrangement joins TRBV7-2 to TRBJ1-3, with D possibly matching TRBD1 (6 bases). Written as DNA, the CDR3 is TGTGCCAGCAGCCCAAGACAGGTCTCTGGAAACACCATATATTTT. The encoded protein is CASSPRQVSGNTIYF.